Below, 28 T cell receptor beta chains from the same sample are listed, as sequenced in a study of PD-1 blockade in classical Hodgkin lymphoma. Time point indicated: cycle 4 day 1 (C4D1), after 5 to 7 weeks of nivolumab. Each of the patients experienced relapse following autologous stem cell transplantation, and their brentuximab vedotin exposure differed. The table came from immunoSEQ multiplex PCR; TCRdb's copy has only in-frame clones and leaves some out. The data contain about 23,000 clones, around 89% of them singletons. The specimen comprised peripheral blood mononuclear cells (PBMCs), sampled before the fourth cycle of nivolumab. The source is a human donor with classical Hodgkin lymphoma.

V is TRBV5-1 and J is TRBJ2-5; tentatively, D is TRBD2 (6 bases). Trimming took off 5 bases at V and 5 bases at J, with 25 bases between the two ends. The CDR3 length is 17 residues. The germline gives CDR1 SGHRS, CDR2 YFSETQ. CDR3 nucleotide sequence: TGCGCCAGCAGACTGGGGACTGATTTTTTGGATGCGGAGACCCAGTACTTC. Amino acids: CASRLGTDFLDAETQYF. Together with reference TRBV5-1 and TRBJ2-5, the CDR3 gives the full variable domain: KAGVTQTPRYLIKTRGQQVTLSCSPISGHRSVSWYQQTPGQGLQFLFEYFSETQRNKGNFPGRFSGRQFSNSRSEMNVSTLELGDSALYLCASRLGTDFLDAETQYFGPGTRLLVL.

V and J are TRBV6-7 and TRBJ1-5; D not resolved. Being an ORF, TRBV6-7 has a function that is uncertain. The V end lost 5 bases, the J end lost 4 bases, and 12 bases lay between the germline ends. The CDR3 sequence is 14 residues long. The chain's CDR3 is CASSVPPENQPQHF. CDR3 nucleotide sequence: TGTGCCAGCAGTGTCCCCCCGGAGAATCAGCCCCAGCATTTT.

This chain connects TRBV7-2 to TRBJ1-1; D is unresolved. Trimming took off 2 bases at V and 5 bases at J, with 12 bases between the two ends. CDR3 size: 14 residues. The germline V gene encodes CDR1 SGHTA and CDR2 FQGNSA. The CDR3 DNA is TGTGCCAGCAGCTTAATGGGTCTGGGGACTGAAGCTTTCTTT. Amino acid sequence: CASSLMGLGTEAFF.

The chain carries TRBV6-4 and TRBJ2-2, with D unclear. V lost 0 bases and J lost 0, with 8 bases in between. There are 16 residues in the CDR3. Germline CDR1 and CDR2: MRHNA and SNTAGT. The CDR3 loop is CASSDSSESNTGELFF. In DNA form, the CDR3 reads TGTGCCAGCAGTGACTCGTCTGAGTCGAACACCGGGGAGCTGTTTTTT.

The CDR3 spells CASSLGPGGFRTNEKLFF. The CDR3 DNA sequence: TGTGCCAGCAGCTTAGGACCAGGGGGCTTTCGAACTAATGAAAAACTGTTTTTT. This chain uses TRBV7-6 with TRBJ1-4, with TRBD1 matching 8 bases. Losses at the gene ends were 1 base for V and 1 base for J; bases not matched to a gene: 8. Germline CDR1 and CDR2: SGHVS and FNYEAQ. The CDR3 length is 18 residues.

The chain is built from TRBV5-4 and TRBJ2-1; 12 positions match TRBD2. The CDR3 runs 18 residues. Germline CDR1 reads SGHNT; CDR2 reads YYREEE (reference sequence). The J segment lost 1 base and the V segment lost 4 bases, leaving 9 bases of the junction unmatched. CDR3 amino acids: CASSQGTSGLSSYNEQFF. The CDR3 DNA reads as TGTGCCAGCAGCCAGGGGACTAGCGGGCTGAGTTCCTACAATGAGCAGTTCTTC.

The chain is built from TRBV7-3 and TRBJ2-3, with 12 bases identical to TRBD2. The germline CDR1 and CDR2 sequences are SGHTA and FQGTGA. CDR3 length: 15 amino acids. Trimming at V came to 5 bases and at J to 6 bases, leaving 6 bases not matched to a gene. CDR3 region: CASSASGGAWDTQYF. CDR3 DNA sequence: TGTGCCAGCAGCGCTAGCGGGGGGGCCTGGGATACGCAGTATTTT.

The chain recombines TRBV6-5 with TRBJ1-2; TRBD1 agrees at 8 bases. The CDR3 sequence is 14 residues long. The germline V gene has CDR1 MNHEY and CDR2 SVGAGI. The V and J ends lost 0 bases and 7 bases, in that order; junction bases with no gene match: 4. The CDR3 region is CASSYSTGGGGYTF. The CDR3, as DNA: TGTGCCAGCAGTTACTCAACAGGGGGTGGTGGCTACACCTTC.

The chain has TRBV30 and TRBJ1-4; no clear D. The CDR3 sequence is 14 residues long. V lost 4 bases to trimming and J lost 6 bases, with 15 bases between them. From germline, CDR1 is GTSNPN and CDR2 SVGIG (reference sequence). CDR3 amino acids: CAWNPIRQDEKLFF. The CDR3 nucleotides read TGTGCCTGGAATCCCATAAGGCAGGATGAAAAACTGTTTTTT. Full variable domain (remainder filled in from reference TRBV30 and TRBJ1-4): SQTIHQWPATLVQPVGSPLSLECTVEGTSNPNLYWYRQAAGRGLQLLFYSVGIGQISSEVPQNLSASRPQDRQFILSSKKLLLSDSGFYLCAWNPIRQDEKLFFGSGTQLSVL.

The J gene is TRBJ1-2, the V gene TRBV2, with D possibly being TRBD1 (5 bases). CDR3 length: 13 amino acids. The V and J ends lost 4 bases and 5 bases respectively, with 11 bases between them. The germline CDR1 and CDR2 sequences are SNHLY and FYNNEI. CDR3 bases: TGTGCCAGCAGTGTCGAGACAGCATATGGCTACACCTTC. It is translated as CASSVETAYGYTF.

The gene calls are TRBV27 and TRBJ2-5; D perhaps matches TRBD1 (5 bases). Germline V gene data show CDR1 as MNHEY and CDR2 as SMNVEV (reference sequence). Trimming took off 6 bases at V and 5 bases at J, with 10 bases between the two ends. The CDR3 sequence is 12 residues long. The CDR3 sequence: CASSKGRETQYF. DNA of the CDR3: TGTGCCAGCAGCAAGGGGCGTGAGACCCAGTACTTC.

The chain employs TRBV25-1 and TRBJ1-2; 10 nucleotides align to TRBD1. Trimming at V came to 10 bases and at J to 7 bases, leaving 21 bases not matched to a gene. Germline V lookup: CDR1 MGHDK, CDR2 SYGVNS. The CDR3 has 17 amino acids. The CDR3 here is CAIPRRVLGQGDSGYTF. The DNA for the CDR3 is TGTGCCATCCCGCGAAGGGTTCTAGGACAGGGGGATAGTGGCTACACCTTC.

The CDR3 coding sequence is TGTGCCAGCAGCTACGACTATGGCTACACCTTC. The encoded protein is CASSYDYGYTF. The V and J genes are TRBV7-2 and TRBJ1-2; D gene ambiguous. Germline V gene data show CDR1 as SGHTA and CDR2 as FQGNSA. This CDR3 contains 11 residues. Trimming took off 4 bases at V and 3 bases at J, with 3 bases between the two ends.

The chain uses TRBV6-4 and TRBJ2-2; a possible D gene is TRBD1 (5 bases). The V gene's germline CDR1 is MRHNA and CDR2 SNTAGT. This CDR3 is 13 amino acids long. Trimming removed 6 bases from V and 9 bases from J, with 14 bases in between. This CDR3 reads CASSRTTGRELFF. CDR3 nucleotides: TGTGCCAGCAGCCGAACAACAGGAAGGGAGCTGTTTTTT.

Only one count was recorded for this clone. This chain joins TRBV7-9 and TRBJ2-5, with TRBD1 as a possible D gene (5 bases). Germline assignment: CDR1 SEHNR and CDR2 FQNEAQ (reference sequence). The CDR3 runs to 16 residues. V gave up 4 bases and J gave up 5 bases, with 20 bases separating them. The CDR3 DNA is TGTGCCAGCAGCTCCCCCAGGGTCCCAAAGGGGGAGACCCAGTACTTC. It translates to CASSSPRVPKGETQYF.

The chain recombines TRBV9 with TRBJ1-1; a possible D gene is TRBD1 (5 bases). Germline CDR1 SGDLS, CDR2 YYNGEE. This CDR3 is built from 17 residues. The ends were cut back, 0 bases at V and 4 bases at J, with 19 bases in the middle. CDR3 nucleotides: TGTGCCAGCAGCGTAGCTAAAGAGGGGCCGGGAATCACTGAAGCTTTCTTT. This gives the protein CASSVAKEGPGITEAFF.

This chain links TRBV5-4 with TRBJ2-1; 9 positions agree with TRBD2. The germline V gene encodes CDR1 SGHNT and CDR2 YYREEE (reference sequence). Trimming cost V 0 bases and J 5 bases; bases outside gene matches: 3. CDR3 length: 15 amino acids. The CDR3 sequence is CASSLAGLAHNEQFF. CDR3 coding DNA: TGTGCCAGCAGCTTGGCGGGACTAGCCCACAATGAGCAGTTCTTC. The full variable domain, in which reference TRBV5-4 and TRBJ2-1 provide the parts outside the CDR3, is ETGVTQSPTHLIKTRGQQVTLRCSSQSGHNTVSWYQQALGQGPQFIFQYYREEENGRGNFPPRFSGLQFPNYSSELNVNALELDDSALYLCASSLAGLAHNEQFFGPGTRLTVL.

The V and J genes are TRBV5-1 and TRBJ2-4; weak D call: TRBD2 (6 bases). The length of the CDR3 is 15 residues. CDR1 and CDR2 from the germline V gene are SGHRS and YFSETQ. The germline V and J ends were trimmed by 0 bases and 6 bases, with 13 bases remaining between them. The CDR3 reads CASSLVGGVGNIQYF. In nucleotides, the CDR3 is TGCGCCAGCAGCTTGGTCGGGGGAGTCGGAAACATTCAGTACTTC.

The chain recombines TRBV2 with TRBJ1-1; D gene uncertain. There are 12 residues in the CDR3. CDR1 is SNHLY, CDR2 FYNNEI, per germline. V lost 6 bases and J lost 7, with 12 bases in between. As DNA, the CDR3 is TGTGCCAGCAGGGGGTTACGGTTTGAAGCTTTCTTT. Translating gives CASRGLRFEAFF.

The rearrangement joins TRBV6-4 to TRBJ2-3, with TRBD2 identical over 13 bases. There are 16 residues in the CDR3. Germline V gives CDR1 MRHNA, CDR2 SNTAGT. V was pared by 6 bases and J by 4 bases, with 7 bases of the junction left unmatched. The DNA for the CDR3 is TGTGCCAGCAGCCGCGGGACTAGCGGGGCGGCAGATACGCAGTATTTT. Protein sequence: CASSRGTSGAADTQYF.

The chain uses TRBV11-2 and TRBJ2-7; TRBD2 matches 7 bases. Per the germline V gene, CDR1 is SGHAT and CDR2 is FQNNGV. The CDR3 contains 15 residues. V gave up 2 bases and J gave up 6 bases; unmatched junction bases: 10. DNA for the CDR3: TGTGCCAGCAGCTTATTAGGTGGGAGGGCCCCCGAGCAGTACTTC. Protein: CASSLLGGRAPEQYF. The full variable domain, with the rest looked up from reference TRBV11-2 and TRBJ2-7, is EAGVAQSPRYKIIEKRQSVAFWCNPISGHATLYWYQQILGQGPKLLIQFQNNGVVDDSQLPKDRFSAERLKGVDSTLKIQPAKLEDSAVYLCASSLLGGRAPEQYFGPGTRLTVT.

V gene TRBV30 combines with J gene TRBJ2-7; tentatively, D is TRBD1 (5 bases). With 1 base removed from V and 7 bases from J, the gap between germline ends came to 14 bases. The CDR3 extends over 13 amino acids. Per germline, CDR1 GTSNPN and CDR2 SVGIG (reference sequence). The CDR3: CAWSGGKRGEQYF. Here the CDR3 DNA reads TGTGCCTGGAGTGGGGGAAAAAGGGGTGAGCAGTACTTC.

The chain recombines TRBV11-1 with TRBJ2-7; 10 bases line up with TRBD1. CDR1 and CDR2 (germline): SGHAT, FQDESV (reference sequence). J lost 7 bases, V lost 2 bases, and 8 bases had no gene match. The CDR3 totals 15 residues. Here the CDR3 DNA reads TGTGCCAGCAGCTTATTGAGGGGGACAGGGGTTGAGCAGTACTTC. Translation: CASSLLRGTGVEQYF.

The chain carries TRBV28 and TRBJ2-3; D not resolved. CDR3 length: 16 residues. The V end lost 6 bases, the J end lost 0 bases, and 16 bases lay between the germline ends. CDR1 is MDHEN and CDR2 is SYDVKM in the germline V gene. This CDR3 is CASRRRVVGSTDTQYF. CDR3 sequence (DNA): TGTGCCAGCAGGCGCCGCGTAGTGGGAAGCACAGATACGCAGTATTTT. Full variable domain (missing parts from reference TRBV28 and TRBJ2-3): DVKVTQSSRYLVKRTGEKVFLECVQDMDHENMFWYRQDPGLGLRLIYFSYDVKMKEKGDIPEGYSVSREKKERFSLILESASTNQTSMYLCASRRRVVGSTDTQYFGPGTRLTVL.

This clone was counted between two and nine times. The identical CDR3 is also encoded by other nucleotide sequences in the sample. CDR3 protein: CASRVTGNTIYF. As DNA, the CDR3 is TGTGCCAGCAGGGTAACAGGAAACACCATATATTTT. The chain couples TRBV2 to TRBJ1-3; no firm D call. Germline assignment: CDR1 SNHLY and CDR2 FYNNEI. The CDR3 spans 12 residues. The V gene lost 6 bases and the J gene lost 4 bases, with 7 bases spanning the gap.

The chain recombines TRBV5-4 with TRBJ2-3, with D perhaps assigned TRBD1 or TRBD2 (5 bases each). The length of the CDR3 is 17 residues. The ends were cut back, 0 bases at V and 2 bases at J, with 16 bases in the middle. In germline, CDR1 is SGHNT, CDR2 YYREEE (reference sequence). CDR3 sequence reads: CASSLGRFRAVTDTQYF. CDR3 DNA sequence: TGTGCCAGCAGCTTGGGGAGGTTCAGGGCGGTCACAGATACGCAGTATTTT.

The CDR3 spells CTSSQSFGPDSYEQYF. The CDR3 nucleotides are TGCACCAGCAGCCAAAGTTTTGGGCCAGACTCCTACGAGCAGTACTTC. This rearrangement joins TRBV1 to TRBJ2-7; the table names TRBD1, a call not compared with the DNA. TRBV1 constitutes a pseudogene. CDR3 size: 16 residues.

The chain combines TRBV5-4 with TRBJ2-7, with no clear D. Trimming removed 1 base from V and 0 bases from J, with 8 bases in between. The CDR3 has 14 residues. Germline lookup yields CDR1 SGHNT and CDR2 YYREEE (reference sequence). CDR3 nucleotide sequence: TGTGCCAGCAGCTTGTCCCCGACCTCCTACGAGCAGTACTTC. Translation gives CASSLSPTSYEQYF.